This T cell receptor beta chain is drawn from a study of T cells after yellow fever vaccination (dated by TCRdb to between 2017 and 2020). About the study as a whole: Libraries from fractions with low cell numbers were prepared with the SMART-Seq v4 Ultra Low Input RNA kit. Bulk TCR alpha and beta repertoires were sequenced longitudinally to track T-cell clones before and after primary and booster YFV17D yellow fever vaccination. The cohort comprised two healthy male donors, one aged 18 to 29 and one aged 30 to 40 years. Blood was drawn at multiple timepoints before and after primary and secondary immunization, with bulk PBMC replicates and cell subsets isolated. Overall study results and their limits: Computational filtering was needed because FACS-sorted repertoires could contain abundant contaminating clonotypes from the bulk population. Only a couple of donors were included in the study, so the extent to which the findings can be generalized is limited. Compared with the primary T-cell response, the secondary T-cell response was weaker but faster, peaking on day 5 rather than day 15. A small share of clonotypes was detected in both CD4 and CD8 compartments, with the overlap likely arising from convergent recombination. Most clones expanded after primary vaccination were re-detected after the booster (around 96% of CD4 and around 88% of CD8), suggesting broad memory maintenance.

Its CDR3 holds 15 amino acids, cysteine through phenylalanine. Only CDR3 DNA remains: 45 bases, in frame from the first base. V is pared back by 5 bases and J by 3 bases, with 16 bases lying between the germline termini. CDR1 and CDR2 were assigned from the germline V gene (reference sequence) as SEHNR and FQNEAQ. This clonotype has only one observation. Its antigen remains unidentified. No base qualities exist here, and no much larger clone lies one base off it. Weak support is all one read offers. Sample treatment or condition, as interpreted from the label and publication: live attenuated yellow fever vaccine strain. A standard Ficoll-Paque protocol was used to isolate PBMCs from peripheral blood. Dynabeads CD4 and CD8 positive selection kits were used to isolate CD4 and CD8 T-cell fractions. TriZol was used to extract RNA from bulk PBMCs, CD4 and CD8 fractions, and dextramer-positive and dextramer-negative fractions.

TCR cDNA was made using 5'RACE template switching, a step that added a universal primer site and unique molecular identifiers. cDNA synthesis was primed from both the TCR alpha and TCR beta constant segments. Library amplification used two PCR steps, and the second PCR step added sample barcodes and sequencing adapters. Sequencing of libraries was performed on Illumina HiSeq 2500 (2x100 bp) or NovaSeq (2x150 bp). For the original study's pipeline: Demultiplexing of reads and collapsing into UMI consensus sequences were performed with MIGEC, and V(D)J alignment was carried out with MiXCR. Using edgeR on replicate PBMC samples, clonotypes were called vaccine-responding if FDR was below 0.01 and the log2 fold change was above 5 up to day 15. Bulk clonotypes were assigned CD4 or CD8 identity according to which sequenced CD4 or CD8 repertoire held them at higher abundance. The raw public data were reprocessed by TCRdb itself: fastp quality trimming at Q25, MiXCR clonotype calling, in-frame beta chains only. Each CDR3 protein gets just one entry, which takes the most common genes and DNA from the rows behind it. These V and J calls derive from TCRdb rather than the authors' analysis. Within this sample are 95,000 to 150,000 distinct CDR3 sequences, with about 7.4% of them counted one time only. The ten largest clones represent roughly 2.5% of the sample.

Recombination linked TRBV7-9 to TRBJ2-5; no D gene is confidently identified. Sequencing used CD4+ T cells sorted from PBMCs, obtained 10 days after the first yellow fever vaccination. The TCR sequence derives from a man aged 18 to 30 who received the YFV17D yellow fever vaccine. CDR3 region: CASSPTLTAKETQYF. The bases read TGTGCCAGCAGCCCAACGCTCACGGCCAAAGAGACCCAGTACTTC.